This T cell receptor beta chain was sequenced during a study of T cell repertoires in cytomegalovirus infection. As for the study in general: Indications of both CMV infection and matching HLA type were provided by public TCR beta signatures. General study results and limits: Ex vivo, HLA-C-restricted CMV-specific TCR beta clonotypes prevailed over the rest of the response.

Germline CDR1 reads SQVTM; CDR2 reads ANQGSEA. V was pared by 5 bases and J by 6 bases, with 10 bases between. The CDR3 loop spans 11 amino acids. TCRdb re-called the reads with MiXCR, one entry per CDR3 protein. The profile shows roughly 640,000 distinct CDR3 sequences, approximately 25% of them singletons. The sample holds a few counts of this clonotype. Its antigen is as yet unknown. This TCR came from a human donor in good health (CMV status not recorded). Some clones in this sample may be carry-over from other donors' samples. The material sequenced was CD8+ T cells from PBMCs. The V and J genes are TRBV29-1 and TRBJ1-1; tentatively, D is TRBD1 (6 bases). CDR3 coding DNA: TGCAGCGTTCCGGACAGCGCTGAAGCTTTCTTT. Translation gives CSVPDSAEAFF.